This is a list of T cell receptor beta chains from one sample in a study of OX40 agonist ivuxolimab in advanced cancers. The repertoire was sequenced with immunoSEQ multiplex PCR; TCRdb's copy has only in-frame clones and lacks some. The sample has tens of thousands of clones; about 90% are singletons. The sample consisted of CD4+ or CD8+ T cells sorted from blood, taken in a trial of the OX40 agonist ivuxolimab. The receptor set was obtained from an adult with an advanced solid tumor such as melanoma, head and neck, liver or kidney cancer. CDR3s leave out the opening cysteine and the closing phenylalanine or tryptophan. The order of the fields is CDR3 protein, J gene, V gene.

ASISGGLEALH | TRBJ1-6 | TRBV28
ASSLVGGGAGEQY | TRBJ2-7 | TRBV5-1
ASSWRETYEQY | TRBJ2-7 | TRBV18
SVIDRGVPETQY | TRBJ2-5 | TRBV29-1
ASSGRTGSGETQY | TRBJ2-5 | TRBV6-1
ASSLASGLDTEAF | TRBJ1-1 | TRBV7-8
ASSYGETNEKLF | TRBJ1-4 | TRBV6-1
ASSSGGVRGWNTIY | TRBJ1-3 | TRBV6-5
ASTTIPGQGSSPLH | TRBJ1-6 | TRBV5-1
ASSPSQGAVFKRAGELF | TRBJ2-2 | TRBV11-1
ASSFLAAPEAF | TRBJ1-1 | TRBV28
ASSSLTGGLEAF | TRBJ1-1 | TRBV6-6